The 4 T cell receptor beta chains below all came from one sample that was sequenced in a study of OX40 agonist ivuxolimab in advanced cancers. Sequencing used immunoSEQ multiplex PCR; TCRdb keeps in-frame clones, though not all of them. The table has some 82,000 clones, 94% seen once. This material consisted of CD4+ or CD8+ T cells sorted from blood, taken in a trial of the OX40 agonist ivuxolimab. Every receptor here comes from an adult with an advanced solid tumor such as melanoma, head and neck, liver or kidney cancer.

This chain links TRBV6-5 with TRBJ2-7, with D uncertain. Germline V gene data show CDR1 as MNHEY and CDR2 as SVGAGI. This CDR3 region has 13 residues. The V and J ends lost 2 bases and 1 base respectively, with 6 bases between them. The CDR3: CASSYDGSYEQYF. The CDR3 coding sequence is TGTGCCAGCAGTTACGACGGATCCTACGAGCAGTACTTC.

The sample holds one count of this clone. The genes are TRBV10-3 and TRBJ1-2; the match to TRBD1 covers 7 bases. V shed 2 bases, J shed 0 bases, and the junction held 9 bases outside the gene matches. The CDR3 is 17 residues long. CDR1 is ENHRY, CDR2 SYGVKD, per germline. CDR3 residues: CAISEGDQGEANYGYTF. CDR3 coding DNA: TGTGCCATCAGTGAGGGTGATCAGGGGGAGGCTAACTATGGCTACACCTTC.

This rearrangement joins TRBV4-3 to TRBJ2-7; 7 nucleotides line up with TRBD1. This CDR3 has 14 residues. The V gene end was trimmed by 1 base and the J gene end by 5 bases; junction bases not matched to a gene: 5. Germline loops: CDR1 LGHNA, CDR2 YSLEER. The CDR3 loop reads CASSQVTGENEQYF. CDR3 sequence (DNA): TGCGCCAGCAGCCAAGTAACAGGGGAGAACGAGCAGTACTTC.

This chain links TRBV28 with TRBJ1-1; D call uncertain. Germline V gene lookup returns CDR1 MDHEN and CDR2 SYDVKM. The CDR3 sequence is 11 residues long. V lost 4 bases to trimming and J lost 7 bases, with 7 bases between them. Written as DNA, the CDR3 is TGTGCCAGCAGTTATGGCAGTGAAGCTTTCTTT. It codes for CASSYGSEAFF.